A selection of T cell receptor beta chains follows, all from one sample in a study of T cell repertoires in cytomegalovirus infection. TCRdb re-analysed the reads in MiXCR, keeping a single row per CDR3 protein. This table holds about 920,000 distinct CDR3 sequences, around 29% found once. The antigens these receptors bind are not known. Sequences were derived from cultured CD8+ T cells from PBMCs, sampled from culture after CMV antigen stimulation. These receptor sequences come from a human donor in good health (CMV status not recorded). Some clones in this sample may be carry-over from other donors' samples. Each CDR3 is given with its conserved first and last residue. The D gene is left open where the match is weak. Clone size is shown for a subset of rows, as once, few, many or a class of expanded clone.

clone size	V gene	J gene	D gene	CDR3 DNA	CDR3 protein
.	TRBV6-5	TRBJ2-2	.	TGTGCCAGCAGTCCGAGGGGCGGAGGGAACACCGGGGAGCTGTTTTTT	CASSPRGGGNTGELFF
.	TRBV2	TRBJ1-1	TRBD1	TGTGCCAGCAGAATGTCGACAGGGGGGAACACTGAAGCTTTCTTT	CASRMSTGGNTEAFF
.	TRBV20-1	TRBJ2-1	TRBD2	TGCAGTGCTAGGGACCTAGCGGGGGGGTCTCTGGATGAGCAGTTCTTC	CSARDLAGGSLDEQFF
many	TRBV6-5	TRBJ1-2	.	TGTGCCAGCAGTTACTCGACAGCTAACTATGGCTACACCTTC	CASSYSTANYGYTF
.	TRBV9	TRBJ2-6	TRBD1	TGTGCCAGCAGCGTACCTACAGGGGGCGCTGGGGCCAACGTCCTGACTTTC	CASSVPTGGAGANVLTF
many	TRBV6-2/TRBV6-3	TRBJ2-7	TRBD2	TGTGCCAGCAGTTACCGGACTAGCGGGGGACAGAGTGTCGAGCAGTACTTC	CASSYRTSGGQSVEQYF
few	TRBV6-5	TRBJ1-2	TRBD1	TGTGCCAGCAGTTACCCCAGAGGGACAGGGGAGGACTATGGCTACACCTTC	CASSYPRGTGEDYGYTF
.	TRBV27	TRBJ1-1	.	TGTGCCAGCAGTTTCGGTCAGGGAGGGCCGAACACTGAAGCTTTCTTT	CASSFGQGGPNTEAFF
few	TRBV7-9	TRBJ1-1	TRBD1	TGTGCCAGCACCTCCTCCAGGGGGGACACTGAAGCTTTCTTT	CASTSSRGDTEAFF
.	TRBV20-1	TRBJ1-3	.	TGCAGTGCTCAAGCCCGGACAGCCTCTGGAAACACCATATATTTT	CSAQARTASGNTIYF
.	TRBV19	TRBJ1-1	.	TGTGCCAGTAGTATGAACCCGGGCAGCAACACTGAAGCTTTCTTT	CASSMNPGSNTEAFF
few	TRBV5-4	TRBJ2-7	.	TGTGCCAGCAGCGGACCCCCGGGGCCCTTGTACTTC	CASSGPPGPLYF
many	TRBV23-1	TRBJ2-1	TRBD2	TGCGCCAGCAGTCAACCCTTGACGGGGGGTACCTACAATGAGCAGTTCTTC	CASSQPLTGGTYNEQFF
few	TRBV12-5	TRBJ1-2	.	TGTGCTAGTGGTTTGGAGGGTGTAAGTCGATCCCCGTATGGCTACACCTTC	CASGLEGVSRSPYGYTF
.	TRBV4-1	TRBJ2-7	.	TGCGCCAGCAGCCAAGTGTCCGGGGGCGGGTACGAGCAGTACTTC	CASSQVSGGGYEQYF